This T cell receptor (beta chain) comes out of a study of tumor-infiltrating lymphocytes in localized non-small cell lung cancer. This clone appeared a few times. The data were produced by immunoSEQ multiplex PCR, yet TCRdb's version contains in-frame clones alone and is incomplete. This table has under 8,500 clones, about 80% appearing once. CDR1 is SEHNR, CDR2 FQNEAQ, per germline (reference sequence). The CDR3 runs 15 residues. Trimming removed 1 base from V and 5 bases from J, with 15 bases in between. Sequences were obtained from lung tumor tissue. This receptor was taken from a human donor with non-small cell lung cancer. The chain links TRBV7-9 to TRBJ2-7; tentative D call: TRBD1 (7 bases). The CDR3 nucleotides read TGTGCCAGCAGCTTAGGATCAGGGGGGAAACACGAGCAGTACTTC. Translated, it gives CASSLGSGGKHEQYF.